One sample yielded the 12 T cell receptor beta chains listed below, sequenced in a study of patients and donors after allogeneic stem cell transplantation. TCRdb reprocessed the RT-PCR reads with MiXCR, giving one entry per CDR3 protein. The sample records 70,000 to 75,000 distinct CDR3 sequences, 26% being singletons. The source material was blood, either unsorted or a sorted T cell fraction (not recorded which). The receptors were sampled from a human donor who was either an allogeneic HSCT recipient or a stem cell or donor lymphocyte infusion donor (not recorded which). It is not recorded whose cells these are; they may come from a transplant donor.

The rearrangement links TRBV25-1 to TRBJ2-1; D is ambiguous. V was cut by 3 bases and J by 7 bases, with 19 bases left in between. Germline values: CDR1 MGHDK, CDR2 SYGVNS. CDR3 size: 16 residues. In nucleotides, the CDR3 is TGTGCCAGCAGTGACCCCGGGCGCCTAGGTCAGAATGAGCAGTTCTTC. Protein: CASSDPGRLGQNEQFF.

The genes are TRBV12-3 or TRBV12-4 and TRBJ2-2; 8 bases align to TRBD2. There are 15 residues in the CDR3. The V gene end was trimmed by 5 bases and the J gene end by 6 bases; junction bases not matched to a gene: 8. CDR3 residues: CASSHRTGRAGELFF. Written as DNA, the CDR3 is TGTGCCAGCAGTCACCGAACCGGGAGGGCCGGGGAGCTGTTTTTT.

Here the CDR3 DNA reads TGTGCCAGCAGCTTGGACACAAATAACTATGGCTACACCTTC. It translates to CASSLDTNNYGYTF. J is TRBJ1-2 and V is TRBV11-1, with D possibly TRBD1 on 5 matching bases. The length of the CDR3 is 14 residues. Germline V lookup: CDR1 SGHAT, CDR2 FQDESV (reference sequence). V shed 3 bases and J shed 1 base, with 9 bases lying between them.

The V call is TRBV2, the J call TRBJ2-4; D is unclear. Germline CDR1 SNHLY, CDR2 FYNNEI. Trimming cost V 1 base and J 1 base, with 20 bases left between them. This CDR3 contains 19 residues. The CDR3 nucleotides are TGTGCCAGCAGTGAAGGCTGGTTTTTAAGGAAGGTGGCCAAAAACATTCAGTACTTC. As protein: CASSEGWFLRKVAKNIQYF.

V usage is TRBV27 and J usage is TRBJ1-1, with TRBD1 matching 7 bases. With 6 bases clipped from V and 3 bases from J, the junction kept 10 bases outside the gene matches. The V gene's germline CDR1 is MNHEY and CDR2 SMNVEV (reference sequence). The CDR3 runs to 15 residues. The CDR3 loop is CASRQQGSPYTEAFF. DNA of the CDR3: TGTGCCAGCAGACAACAGGGGAGTCCCTACACTGAAGCTTTCTTT.

This clonotype was seen many times. The J gene is TRBJ1-5, the V gene TRBV18, with D unresolved. CDR3 size: 14 residues. Germline-derived CDR1 and CDR2 are KGHSH and LQKENI. V lost 2 bases, J lost 3 bases, and 8 bases lay in between. CDR3 nucleotides: TGTGCCAGCTCACCAACAGAAACCAATCAGCCCCAGCATTTT. It translates to CASSPTETNQPQHF.

This clonotype has only a few counts. The rearrangement links TRBV9 to TRBJ2-1, with D perhaps matching TRBD1 (6 bases). The CDR3 consists of 17 residues. Germline CDR1 SGDLS, CDR2 YYNGEE. The V end was cut by 2 bases, the J end by 7 bases, with 22 bases between. CDR3 nucleotides: TGTGCCAGCAGCGTTGGAGTATGGGGGCAGGAAAGGAATGAGCAGTTCTTC. The encoded protein is CASSVGVWGQERNEQFF.

Many counts were recorded for this clonotype. The V and J genes are TRBV13 and TRBJ1-1; TRBD1 matches 7 bases. The trim removed 6 bases at V and 7 bases at J, leaving 5 bases unmatched. There are 12 residues in the CDR3. Germline loops: CDR1 PRHDT, CDR2 FYEKMQ (reference sequence). The CDR3 DNA follows: TGTGCCAGCAGTTCGACAGGGTTTGAAGCTTTCTTT. It codes for CASSSTGFEAFF.

The chain links TRBV29-1 to TRBJ1-1; TRBD1 matches 8 bases. The CDR3 is 13 residues long. The germline V gene encodes CDR1 SQVTM and CDR2 ANQGSEA. J gave up 5 bases and V 3 bases, and 5 bases lay outside the gene matches. The CDR3 coding sequence is TGCAGCGTTGAGCAGGGGGCGAGAACTGAAGCTTTCTTT. Protein sequence: CSVEQGARTEAFF.

This clonotype has only one observation. The chain employs TRBV3-1 and TRBJ2-7, with D possibly matching TRBD2 (5 bases). Germline loops: CDR1 LGHDT, CDR2 YNNKEL (reference sequence). This CDR3 comprises 12 residues. Trimming removed 3 bases from V and 6 bases from J, with 9 bases in between. CDR3 bases: TGTGCCAGCAGCCACGGGGAACCCGAGCAGTACTTC. It encodes CASSHGEPEQYF.

This clonotype was counted between two and nine times. The CDR3 here is CASSLVGTDTQYF. CDR3 DNA sequence: TGTGCCAGCAGCTTAGTTGGCACAGATACGCAGTATTTT. The chain joins TRBV7-7 to TRBJ2-3; no firm D call. The V gene's germline CDR1 is SSHAT and CDR2 FNYEAQ (reference sequence). Trimming took 1 base from V and 1 from J, leaving 3 bases between them. The CDR3 sequence is 13 residues long.

This chain joins TRBV20-1 and TRBJ2-5; TRBD2 agrees at 10 bases. CDR3 length: 15 residues. Trimming took 1 base from V and 5 from J; bases not matched to a gene: 7. In germline, CDR1 is DFQATT, CDR2 SNEGSKA (reference sequence). The CDR3, as DNA: TGCAGTGCTAGAGCTGGTAGCGGGGGGCGGGAGACCCAGTACTTC. It yields the protein CSARAGSGGRETQYF.